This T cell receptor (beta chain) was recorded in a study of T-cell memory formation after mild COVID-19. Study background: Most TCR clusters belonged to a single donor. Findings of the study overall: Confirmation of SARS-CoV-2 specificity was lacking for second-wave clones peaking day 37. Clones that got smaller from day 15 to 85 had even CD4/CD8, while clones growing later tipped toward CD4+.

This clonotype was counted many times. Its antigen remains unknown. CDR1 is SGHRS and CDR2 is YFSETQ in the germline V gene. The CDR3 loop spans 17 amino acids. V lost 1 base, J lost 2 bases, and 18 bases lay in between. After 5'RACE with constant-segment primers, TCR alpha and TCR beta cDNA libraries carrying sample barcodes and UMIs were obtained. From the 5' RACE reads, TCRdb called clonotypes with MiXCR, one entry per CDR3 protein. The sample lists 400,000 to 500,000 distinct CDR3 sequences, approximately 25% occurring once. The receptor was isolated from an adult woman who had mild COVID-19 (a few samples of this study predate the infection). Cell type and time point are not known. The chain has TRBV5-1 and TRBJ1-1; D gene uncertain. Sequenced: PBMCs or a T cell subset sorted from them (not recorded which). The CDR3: CASSLYSSSGRNTEAFF. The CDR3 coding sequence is TGCGCCAGCAGCTTGTACAGTAGCAGCGGTCGAAACACTGAAGCTTTCTTT. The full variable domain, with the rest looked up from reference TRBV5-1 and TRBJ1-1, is KAGVTQTPRYLIKTRGQQVTLSCSPISGHRSVSWYQQTPGQGLQFLFEYFSETQRNKGNFPGRFSGRQFSNSRSEMNVSTLELGDSALYLCASSLYSSSGRNTEAFFGQGTRLTVV.